This TCR beta chain was profiled in a study of blood T cells in healthy people across ages. Looked up from germline, CDR1 is SEHNR and CDR2 is FQNEAQ (reference sequence). V was trimmed by 3 bases and J by 4 bases, leaving 7 bases between them. The CDR3 runs to 12 residues. Sample-barcoded 5' priming and a J-beta primer mix drove a second PCR of about 6 to 12 cycles. TCRdb ran MiXCR on the 5' RACE reads and lists one entry per CDR3 protein. The table lists 380,000 or so distinct CDR3 sequences, more than 45% of them singletons. This clonotype was observed a few times. Sequences were obtained from blood. The V gene is TRBV7-9, the J gene TRBJ2-7, with D unclear. The receptor's source is a man aged 55 to 70 in good health. CDR3 DNA sequence: TGTGCCAGCAGCTTGACACAGTACGAGCAGTACTTC. Protein sequence: CASSLTQYEQYF.